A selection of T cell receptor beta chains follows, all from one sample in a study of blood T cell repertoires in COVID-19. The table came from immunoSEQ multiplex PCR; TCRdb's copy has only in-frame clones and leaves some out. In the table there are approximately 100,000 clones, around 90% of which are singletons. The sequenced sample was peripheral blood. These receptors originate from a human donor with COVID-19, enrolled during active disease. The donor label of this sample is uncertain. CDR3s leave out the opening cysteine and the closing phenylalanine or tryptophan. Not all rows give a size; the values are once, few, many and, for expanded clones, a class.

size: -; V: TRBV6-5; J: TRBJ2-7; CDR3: ASMRDEIYEQY
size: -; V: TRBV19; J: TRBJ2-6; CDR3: ASSETGLPGANVLT
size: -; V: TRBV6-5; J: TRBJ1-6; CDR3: ASSYWTGGNSPLH
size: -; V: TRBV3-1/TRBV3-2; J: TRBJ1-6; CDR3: ASSQDAPQASSSPLH
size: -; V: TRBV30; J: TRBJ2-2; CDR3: AWSAGRGTGELF
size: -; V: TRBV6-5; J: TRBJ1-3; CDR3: ASWGGGNTIY
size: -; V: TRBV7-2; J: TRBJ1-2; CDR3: ASSLVPVNYGYT
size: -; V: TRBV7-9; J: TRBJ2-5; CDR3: ASSFDTTQETQY
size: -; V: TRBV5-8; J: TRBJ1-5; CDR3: ASSPGVGGANQPQH
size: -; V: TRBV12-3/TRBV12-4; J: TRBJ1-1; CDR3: ASSLQGGTEAF
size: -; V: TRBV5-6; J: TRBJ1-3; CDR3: ASSLAGYGNTIY
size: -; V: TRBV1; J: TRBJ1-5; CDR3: TSSQDKDSHQPQH
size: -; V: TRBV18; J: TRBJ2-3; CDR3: ASSPTSGGAGDTQY
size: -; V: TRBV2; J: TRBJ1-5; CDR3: ASSEQDSNQPQH
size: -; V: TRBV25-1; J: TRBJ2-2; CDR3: ASSESRTGNTGELF
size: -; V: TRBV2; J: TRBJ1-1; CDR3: ASHGGPEVAF
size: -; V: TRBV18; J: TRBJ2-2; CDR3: ASSPFGGQGDTGELF
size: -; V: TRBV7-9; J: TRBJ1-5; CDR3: ASSLAGTGVNQPQH
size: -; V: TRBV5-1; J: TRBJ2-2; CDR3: ASSGTGEGTGELF
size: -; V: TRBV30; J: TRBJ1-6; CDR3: AWRVALNNSPLH
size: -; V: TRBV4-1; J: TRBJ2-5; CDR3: ASSPLIAGDQETQY
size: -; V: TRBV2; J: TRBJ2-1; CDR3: ASTEGGRDEQF
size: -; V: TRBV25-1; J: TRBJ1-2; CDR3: ASRKTGEGGPFNYGYT
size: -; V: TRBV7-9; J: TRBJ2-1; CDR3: ASSWGGLARNEQF
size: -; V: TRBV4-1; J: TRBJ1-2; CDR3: ASSQEGALNYGYT
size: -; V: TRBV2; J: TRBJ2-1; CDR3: ASSAAAKSSYNEQF
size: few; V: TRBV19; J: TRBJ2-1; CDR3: ASSIGIGDYNEQF
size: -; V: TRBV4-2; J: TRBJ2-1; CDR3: ASSPGSGTLNEQF
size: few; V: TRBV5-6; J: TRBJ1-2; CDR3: ASSAVLRARDNHGYT